The source of this T cell receptor (beta chain) is a study of blood T cell repertoires in COVID-19. About the study: Sites across the United States, Italy and Spain contributed samples from acute and convalescent COVID-19. From T cells, B-cell-depleted T cells, or PBMCs came the material, which was cDNA or gDNA.

Under the authors' procedure: Estimation of nucleated cell counts was performed using reference gene primer amplification. Sequencing used immunoSEQ multiplex PCR; TCRdb keeps in-frame clones, though not all of them. V and J calls and clone size are as listed in that table; D and trimming were resolved from the DNA. In the table there are approximately 40,000 clones, 87% of which are singletons. Trimming took off 4 bases at V and 6 bases at J, with 18 bases between the two ends. CDR1 and CDR2 from the germline V gene are SGHRS and YFSETQ. CDR3 length equals 15 residues. Input material: peripheral blood. The clonotype was recovered from a man aged 55 to 70 with acute or convalescent COVID-19. V gene TRBV5-1 combines with J gene TRBJ2-3; D gene uncertain. In nucleotides, the CDR3 is TGCGCCAGCAGCATCGGCCTAGTCGGCGTGGATACGCAGTATTTT. Translating it yields CASSIGLVGVDTQYF.